The clone carrying this T cell receptor beta chain was observed a handful of times. Germline lookup yields CDR1 KGHSH and CDR2 LQKENI. This CDR3 spans 12 amino acids. Trimming stripped 6 bases from V and 3 bases from J, with 6 bases between. The sample is drawn from a study of blood T cell repertoires in COVID-19. TCRdb's copy holds only in-frame clones and misses some; the assay was immunoSEQ multiplex PCR. The sample shows roughly 100,000 clones, 70% to 90% of them seen only once. The rearrangement links TRBV18 to TRBJ1-5; the D is unclear. Sample: peripheral blood. The sequence was obtained from a middle-aged man with active or convalescent COVID-19. DNA for the CDR3: TGTGCCAGCTCCTTATTCAATCAGCCCCAGCATTTT. Its protein product is CASSLFNQPQHF.